This T cell receptor (beta chain) comes out of a study of blood T cell repertoires in COVID-19. Whole-study context: The United States, Italy and Spain were the sources of the acute and convalescent COVID-19 samples.

Clones were sequenced by immunoSEQ multiplex PCR, and TCRdb holds only the in-frame ones, with some missing. The repertoire holds approximately 160,000 clones, roughly 90% seen once, with 0.53% in the top ten. The length of the CDR3 is 14 residues. Germline V gene lookup returns CDR1 LNHDA and CDR2 SQIVND (reference sequence). With V trimmed by 7 bases and J by 6 bases, 8 bases remained unmatched. The specimen sequenced was peripheral blood. The V gene is TRBV19, the J gene TRBJ1-4; 7 bases fit TRBD1. This sequence was found in a middle-aged man with acute or convalescent COVID-19. The chain's CDR3 is CASNQGDRDEKLFF. As DNA, the CDR3 is TGTGCCAGTAACCAGGGGGATCGAGATGAAAAACTGTTTTTT.